This TCR beta chain was documented in a study of T cell clonotyping in hematopoietic cell transplantation. The CDR3 is made up of 13 amino acids. Trimming cost V 0 bases and J 4 bases, with 6 bases left between them. Germline CDR1 reads LGHNA; CDR2 reads YSLEER. TCRdb's table, derived via immunoSEQ multiplex PCR, lists solely in-frame clones and lacks some. The table records 10,000 to 14,000 clones, 89% of them present only once. The receptor comes from a female patient in her sixties who had an allogeneic stem cell transplant from an unrelated donor, so the T cells may come from the graft donor. Some clones in this sample may be carry-over from other donors' samples. The chain joins TRBV4-3 to TRBJ2-5; no clear D. Sequenced here: PBMCs, sampled 100 days after allogeneic stem cell transplant. The CDR3 DNA is TGCGCCAGCAGCCAAGATTTCGGAGAGACCCAGTACTTC. Translated, it gives CASSQDFGETQYF.